Shown below are 23 T cell receptor beta chains from a single sample sequenced in a study of blood T cell repertoires in COVID-19. Sequencing was performed with immunoSEQ multiplex PCR; in TCRdb, only in-frame clones are kept and a portion is missing. In the table there are about 370,000 clones, roughly 90% of which are singletons. What was sequenced was peripheral blood. The receptor source for this set is a woman aged 25 to 39 with COVID-19, enrolled during active disease.

The chain employs TRBV27 and TRBJ1-6; 9 bases map to TRBD1. Trimming took 5 bases from V and 4 from J; bases not matched to a gene: 9. CDR3 length: 17 amino acids. Germline loops: CDR1 MNHEY, CDR2 SMNVEV (reference sequence). The CDR3 DNA sequence: TGTGCCAGCAGTCCCGTTCCCGGGACAGGGTATAATTCACCCCTCCACTTT. Encoded protein: CASSPVPGTGYNSPLHF.

The genes are TRBV7-8 and TRBJ1-2; 7 bases match TRBD1. The CDR3 contains 15 residues. Germline loops: CDR1 SGHVS, CDR2 FQNEAQ. V gave up 5 bases and J gave up 0 bases; unmatched junction bases: 6. The CDR3 reads CASSDHRGTNYGYTF. CDR3 nucleotides: TGTGCCAGCAGCGACCACAGGGGAACTAACTATGGCTACACCTTC.

This clone was detected only a few times. The chain joins TRBV28 to TRBJ1-4, with a possible D match to TRBD1 (6 bases). The CDR3 extends over 14 amino acids. Germline CDR1 MDHEN, CDR2 SYDVKM. V was cut by 6 bases and J by 2 bases, with 10 bases left in between. The CDR3 DNA follows: TGTGCCAGCAGCCCAGGGGATACTAATGAAAAACTGTTTTTT. Translation: CASSPGDTNEKLFF.

The chain links TRBV6-5 to TRBJ1-1; 8 bases map to TRBD1. Germline V gene sequence: CDR1 MNHEY, CDR2 SVGAGI. J lost 7 bases, V lost 2 bases, and 6 bases had no gene match. The CDR3 spans 14 residues. The CDR3 here is CASSYATGVGEAFF. The CDR3 coding sequence is TGTGCCAGCAGTTACGCGACAGGGGTGGGTGAAGCTTTCTTT.

This clone has just a few counts. The V call is TRBV6-5, the J call TRBJ1-6, with TRBD1 matching over 9 bases. Germline V gives CDR1 MNHEY, CDR2 SVGAGI. The CDR3 loop spans 16 amino acids. J lost 7 bases, V lost 0 bases, and 4 bases had no gene match. Written as DNA, the CDR3 is TGTGCCAGCAGTTACTCGGACAGGGGCCAAAATTCACCCCTCCACTTT. It yields the protein CASSYSDRGQNSPLHF.

This chain uses TRBV5-1 with TRBJ2-2, with D possibly matching TRBD2 (5 bases). Trimming removed 3 bases at V and 6 bases at J, with 12 bases between. The CDR3 is 14 residues long. In germline, CDR1 is SGHRS, CDR2 YFSETQ. CDR3 protein: CASSSTRVPGELFF. The CDR3 coding sequence is TGCGCCAGCAGCTCGACGAGGGTGCCCGGGGAGCTGTTTTTT.

This rearrangement joins TRBV6-6 to TRBJ2-7; no clear D gene. The CDR3 has 13 residues. The V gene's germline CDR1 is MNHNY and CDR2 SVGAGI (reference sequence). V gave up 9 bases and J gave up 0 bases, with 12 bases separating them. CDR3: CASSTQSSYEQYF. The CDR3 region has the DNA TGTGCCAGTTCGACTCAATCCTCCTACGAGCAGTACTTC.

The chain has TRBV6-5 and TRBJ2-7, with TRBD1 as a possible D gene (5 bases). The CDR3 spans 14 residues. Trimming removed 7 bases at V and 3 bases at J, with 16 bases between. Germline CDR1 reads MNHEY; CDR2 reads SVGAGI. For the CDR3, the DNA is TGTGCCAGCACTCCAGACAGTTCCGGCTACGAGCAGTACTTC. It is translated as CASTPDSSGYEQYF.

This clone was observed a few times. V usage is TRBV12-3 or TRBV12-4 and J usage is TRBJ1-1; tentative D call: TRBD1 (5 bases). This CDR3 has 13 amino acids. With 3 bases removed from V and 3 bases from J, the gap between germline ends came to 8 bases. The CDR3 region is CASSFQGDTEAFF. The CDR3 DNA follows: TGTGCCAGCAGTTTTCAGGGTGACACTGAAGCTTTCTTT.

The genes are TRBV27 and TRBJ2-5; maybe TRBD1 (6 bases). V was cut by 2 bases and J by 5 bases, with 12 bases left in between. Germline-derived CDR1 and CDR2 are MNHEY and SMNVEV (reference sequence). The CDR3 is 14 residues long. As DNA, the CDR3 is TGTGCCAGCAGTTTAACAGGGATTGGGGAGACCCAGTACTTC. It codes for CASSLTGIGETQYF.

The genes are TRBV4-2 and TRBJ2-7; TRBD2 agrees at 10 bases. This CDR3 region has 15 residues. The V and J ends lost 4 bases and 6 bases, in that order; junction bases with no gene match: 9. CDR1 LGHNA and CDR2 YNFKEQ come from the germline V gene. CDR3 nucleotide sequence: TGTGCCAGCAGCCCCGGACTAGCGGACTACGTCGAGCAGTACGTC. It is translated as CASSPGLADYVEQYV.

The chain recombines TRBV6-5 with TRBJ2-1, with a tentative D call TRBD1 (6 bases). Between the trimmed V and J ends, which lost 8 bases and 0 bases, there was a span of 11 bases. Looked up from germline, CDR1 is MNHEY and CDR2 is SVGAGI. The CDR3 is 14 residues long. CDR3 coding DNA: TGTGCCAGCCTTACAGGGAGCTCCTACAATGAGCAGTTCTTC. Protein sequence: CASLTGSSYNEQFF.

A single count supports this clone. The J gene is TRBJ1-2, the V gene TRBV27; TRBD1 matches 8 bases. Germline CDR1 and CDR2: MNHEY and SMNVEV (reference sequence). V shed 4 bases and J 1 base; nucleotides not matched to a gene: 11. This CDR3 has 17 residues. The DNA for the CDR3 is TGTGCCAGCAGTTCTACCTCCTGGGACAGGATTAACTATGGCTACACCTTC. Protein product: CASSSTSWDRINYGYTF.

The chain links TRBV19 to TRBJ1-4, with 7 bases lining up with TRBD1. The CDR3 runs 15 residues. With V trimmed by 3 bases and J by 3 bases, 4 bases remained unmatched. Germline V gene data show CDR1 as LNHDA and CDR2 as SQIVND (reference sequence). In nucleotides, the CDR3 is TGTGCCAGTAGTATTAGGGGGCTAGCTAATGAAAAACTGTTTTTT. Its protein product is CASSIRGLANEKLFF.

The chain links TRBV13 to TRBJ2-7; 10 bases are shared with TRBD1. Per germline, CDR1 PRHDT and CDR2 FYEKMQ (reference sequence). The CDR3 consists of 16 residues. Germline trimming cut 5 bases from V and 1 base from J; bases unmatched to any gene: 8. The CDR3 DNA follows: TGTGCCAGCAGCATCCTGGACAGGGGGTTTTCCTACGAGCAGTACTTC. Translating it yields CASSILDRGFSYEQYF.

This chain connects TRBV4-3 to TRBJ1-6; 8 nucleotides agree with TRBD1. The CDR3 extends over 16 amino acids. CDR1 is LGHNA and CDR2 is YSLEER in the germline V gene. Germline trimming cut 9 bases from V and 2 bases from J; bases unmatched to any gene: 9. CDR3 residues: CASSQLTGAYNSPLHF. CDR3 nucleotide sequence: TGCGCCAGTTCCCAACTGACAGGGGCCTATAATTCACCCCTCCACTTT.

This chain joins TRBV7-9 and TRBJ2-7; D is possibly TRBD1 (5 bases). This CDR3 has 13 residues. The V gene's germline CDR1 is SEHNR and CDR2 FQNEAQ (reference sequence). With 1 base removed from V and 5 bases from J, the gap between germline ends came to 9 bases. CDR3 DNA sequence: TGTGCCAGCAGCTTAGGGTCAGGGAACGAGCAGTACTTC. Protein: CASSLGSGNEQYF. Supplemented by reference TRBV7-9 and TRBJ2-7, the full variable domain reads DTGVSQNPRHKITKRGQNVTFRCDPISEHNRLYWYRQTLGQGPEFLTYFQNEAQLEKSRLLSDRFSAERPKGSFSTLEIQRTEQGDSAMYLCASSLGSGNEQYFGPGTRLTVT.

This clone has only one observation. This sequence joins TRBV30 and TRBJ2-2, with 7 bases identical to TRBD1. Germline V lookup: CDR1 GTSNPN, CDR2 SVGIG (reference sequence). The CDR3 has 14 amino acids. V was pared by 2 bases and J by 7 bases, with 7 bases of the junction left unmatched. The CDR3 nucleotides are TGTGCCTGGAGTCCGGGACAGCACGACGGGGAGCTGTTTTTT. Translating it yields CAWSPGQHDGELFF.

This clone was observed a handful of times. The chain carries TRBV6-2 or TRBV6-3 and TRBJ1-2; unclear D gene. The ends were cut back, 2 bases at V and 1 base at J, with 11 bases in the middle. This CDR3 contains 15 residues. Germline V gene lookup returns CDR1 MNHEY and CDR2 SVGEGT. The CDR3 DNA reads TGTGCCAGCAGTTACCCGGGCGGACTTAACTATGGCTACACCTTC. The encoded protein is CASSYPGGLNYGYTF.

V gene TRBV6-5 combines with J gene TRBJ2-2; D is ambiguous. Germline assignment: CDR1 MNHEY and CDR2 SVGAGI. V dropped 6 bases and J dropped 6 bases, with 17 bases sitting between them. The CDR3 consists of 15 residues. CDR3 in DNA: TGTGCCAGCAGAAGACGAGACGTAGAGGCCGGGGAGCTGTTTTTT. This translates into CASRRRDVEAGELFF.

This clone was recorded only once. This chain links TRBV19 with TRBJ1-6; D is ambiguous. This CDR3 comprises 13 residues. Germline-derived CDR1 and CDR2 are LNHDA and SQIVND (reference sequence). The V end was cut by 9 bases, the J end by 8 bases, with 14 bases between. The CDR3 bases are TGTGCCAGCATGGGAGAGGGTGATTCACCCCTCCACTTT. Amino acid sequence: CASMGEGDSPLHF.

The rearrangement uses TRBV30 and TRBJ1-3; perhaps TRBD1 as D (5 bases). The CDR3 totals 13 residues. The germline gives CDR1 GTSNPN, CDR2 SVGIG (reference sequence). With 8 bases removed from V and 1 base from J, the gap between germline ends came to 12 bases. Here the CDR3 DNA reads TGTGCCGGGATGGGGGGATCTGGAAACACCATATATTTT. Amino acid sequence: CAGMGGSGNTIYF.

This chain joins TRBV5-5 and TRBJ1-2, with D possibly matching TRBD1 (6 bases). Germline lookup yields CDR1 SGHKS and CDR2 YYEKEE (reference sequence). The CDR3 totals 15 residues. Trimming took 2 bases from V and 7 from J, leaving 18 bases between them. Written as DNA, the CDR3 is TGTGCCAGCAGCTTCGAGGACAGAGGCTCCGTTGGCTACACCTTC. It specifies CASSFEDRGSVGYTF.